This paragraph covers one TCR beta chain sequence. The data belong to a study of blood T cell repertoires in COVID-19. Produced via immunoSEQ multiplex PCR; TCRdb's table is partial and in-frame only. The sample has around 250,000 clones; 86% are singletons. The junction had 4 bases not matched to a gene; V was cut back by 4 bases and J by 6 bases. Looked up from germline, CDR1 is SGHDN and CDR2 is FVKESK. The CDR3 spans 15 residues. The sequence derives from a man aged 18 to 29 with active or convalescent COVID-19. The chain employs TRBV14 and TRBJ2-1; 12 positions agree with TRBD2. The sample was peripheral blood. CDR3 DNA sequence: TGTGCCAGCAGCCCCTGGACTAGCGGGGCCAATGAGCAGTTCTTC. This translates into CASSPWTSGANEQFF.